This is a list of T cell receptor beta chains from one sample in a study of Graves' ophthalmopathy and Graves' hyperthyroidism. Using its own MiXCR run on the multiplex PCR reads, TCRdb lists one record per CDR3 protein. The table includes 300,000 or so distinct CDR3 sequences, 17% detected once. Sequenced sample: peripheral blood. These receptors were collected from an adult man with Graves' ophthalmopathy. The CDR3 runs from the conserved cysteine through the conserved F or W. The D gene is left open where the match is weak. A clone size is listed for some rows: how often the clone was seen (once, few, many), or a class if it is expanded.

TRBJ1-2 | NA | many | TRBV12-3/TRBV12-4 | TGTGCCAGCACCAACGTCCCGGCAGCAAGTGGCTACACCTTC | CASTNVPAASGYTF
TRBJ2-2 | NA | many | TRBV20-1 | TGCAGTGCTAGAGATCCCAGATCCGGGGAGCTGTTTTTT | CSARDPRSGELFF
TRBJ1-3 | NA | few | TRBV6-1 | TGTGCCAGCGCCCAGATCGGAAACACCATATATTTT | CASAQIGNTIYF
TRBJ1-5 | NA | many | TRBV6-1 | TGTGCCAGTAGGGACGGACAAAGCAATCAGCCCCAGCATTTT | CASRDGQSNQPQHF
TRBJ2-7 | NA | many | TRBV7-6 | TGTGCCAGCAGCTTGGAGCTGGGATCTTACGAGCAGTACTTC | CASSLELGSYEQYF
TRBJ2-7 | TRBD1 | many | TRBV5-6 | TGTGCCAGCAGCTCGGGACAGGACTTTGCCTACGAGCAGTACTTC | CASSSGQDFAYEQYF
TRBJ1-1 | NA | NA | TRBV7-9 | TGTGCCAGCAGCTTAGAGACAGCGTGGGAAGCTTTCTTT | CASSLETAWEAFF
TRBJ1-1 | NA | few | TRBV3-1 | TGTGCCAGCAGCCAAGTCTCCCTGGGGAACACTGAAGCTTTCTTT | CASSQVSLGNTEAFF
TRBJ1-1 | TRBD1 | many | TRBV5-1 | TGCGCCAGCAGCCCTGGCAGTACAGGGGGCACTGAAGCTTTCTTT | CASSPGSTGGTEAFF
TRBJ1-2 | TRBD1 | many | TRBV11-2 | TGTGCCAGCAGCTTAGATTTTCGACAGGGCCTCGGGGGCTACACCTTC | CASSLDFRQGLGGYTF
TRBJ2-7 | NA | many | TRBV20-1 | TGCAGTGCTAGAGATCCCAGGGGGGGCTACGAGCAGTACTTC | CSARDPRGGYEQYF
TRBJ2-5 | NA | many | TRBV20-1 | TGCAGTGCTAGAGATAGTAGAGGTCGGGAGACCCAGTACTTC | CSARDSRGRETQYF
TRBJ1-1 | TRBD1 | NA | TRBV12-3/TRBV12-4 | TGTGCCAGCAGCCGTACGACAGGGGCGAACACTGAAGCTTTCTTT | CASSRTTGANTEAFF
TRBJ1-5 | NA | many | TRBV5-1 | TGCGCCAGCAGCGCGGACAGTTCAAGCAATCAGCCCCAGCATTTT | CASSADSSSNQPQHF
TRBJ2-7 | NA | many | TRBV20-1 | TGCAGTGCTAGAGAGTACGAGCAGTACTTC | CSAREYEQYF
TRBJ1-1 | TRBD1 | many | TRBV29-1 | TGCAGCGCGCGGACAGGGGGCTCTGAAGCTTTCTTT | CSARTGGSEAFF
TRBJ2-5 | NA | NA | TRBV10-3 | TGTGCCATCAGTGTGGTACGGGAAGAGACCCAGTACTTC | CAISVVREETQYF
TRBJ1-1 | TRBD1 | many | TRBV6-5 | TGTGCCAGCAGTAACCCGAGGGGGCCGGACACTGAAGCTTTCTTT | CASSNPRGPDTEAFF
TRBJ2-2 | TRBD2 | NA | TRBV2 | TGTGCCAGCACGACTAGCGGGAAGAACACCGGGGAGCTGTTTTTT | CASTTSGKNTGELFF
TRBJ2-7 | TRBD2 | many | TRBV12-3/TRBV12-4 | TGTGCCAGCAGTTATGTCGGGCGGGAGAACGGCGAGCAGTACTTC | CASSYVGRENGEQYF
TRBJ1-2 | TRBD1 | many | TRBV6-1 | TGTGCCAGCAGGTCCGGGACAGACTATGGCTACACCTTC | CASRSGTDYGYTF
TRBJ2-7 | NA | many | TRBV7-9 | TGTGCCAGCAGCAGACTAGAAACAGCCTACGAGCAGTACTTC | CASSRLETAYEQYF
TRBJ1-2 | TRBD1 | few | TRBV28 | TGTGCCAGCAGGGAACAGGGGGCATACTATGGCTACACCTTC | CASREQGAYYGYTF
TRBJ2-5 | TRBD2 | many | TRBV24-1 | TGTGCCACCAGTGATCCGTCGGGACTAGCGGAAGAGACCCAGTACTTC | CATSDPSGLAEETQYF
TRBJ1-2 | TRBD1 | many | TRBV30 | TGTGCCTGGAGTGTACTGAGGACAGGGGGCAACTATGGCTACACCTTC | CAWSVLRTGGNYGYTF
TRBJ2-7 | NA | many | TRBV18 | TGTGCCAGCTCACCAGGGGTATCCTCGGACGAGCAGTACTTC | CASSPGVSSDEQYF
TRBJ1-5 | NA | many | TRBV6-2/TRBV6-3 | TGTGCCAGCAGCCGGTCCCTCCGTGGCAATCAGCCCCAGCATTTT | CASSRSLRGNQPQHF
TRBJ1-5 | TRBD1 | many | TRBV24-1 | TGTGCCACCAGTGACAGCAGGGGGTACCAGCCCCAGCATTTT | CATSDSRGYQPQHF
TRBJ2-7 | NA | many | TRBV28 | TGTGCCAGCAGTTCCCGGGGAGACTCCTACGAGCAGTACTTC | CASSSRGDSYEQYF
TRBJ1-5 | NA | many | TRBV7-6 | TGTGCCAGCAGCGCGTGGGGGGATCAGCCCCAGCATTTT | CASSAWGDQPQHF
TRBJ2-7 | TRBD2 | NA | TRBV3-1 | TGTGCCAGCAGCCTTAGGCCCACTAGCGGGATAGCTTACGAGCAGTACTTC | CASSLRPTSGIAYEQYF
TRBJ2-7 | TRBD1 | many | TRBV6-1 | TGTGCCAGCAGATCGGACAGGGCTCGGTACGAGCAGTACTTC | CASRSDRARYEQYF
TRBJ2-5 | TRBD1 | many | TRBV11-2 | TGTGCCAGCAGCGGTAATACAGGGGGCTTCCAAGAGACCCAGTACTTC | CASSGNTGGFQETQYF
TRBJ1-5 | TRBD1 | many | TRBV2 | TGTGCCAGCAGTCGGGACAGACCTAGCAATCAGCCCCAGCATTTT | CASSRDRPSNQPQHF
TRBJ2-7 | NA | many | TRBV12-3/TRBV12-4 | TGTGCCAGCAGTTCCCGATATTTGACGGGGTTCGAGCAGTACTTC | CASSSRYLTGFEQYF